The next 14 T cell receptor beta chains were all read from a single sample in a study of cytomegalovirus exposure and HLA in healthy donors. Sequenced by immunoSEQ multiplex PCR; TCRdb stores in-frame clones only, minus some. Among 120,000 or so clones listed, approximately 88% were seen once. Source material: PBMCs. Receptors originate from a man younger than 35 in good health and CMV-seronegative.

This chain joins TRBV9 and TRBJ2-7; possibly TRBD2 for D (6 bases). The CDR3 extends over 15 amino acids. The germline V gene has CDR1 SGDLS and CDR2 YYNGEE. The ends were cut back, 4 bases at V and 0 bases at J, with 14 bases in the middle. The CDR3 region is CASSQGAGYSYEQYF. As DNA, the CDR3 is TGTGCCAGCAGCCAAGGGGCGGGGTACTCCTACGAGCAGTACTTC.

This chain connects TRBV7-4 to TRBJ1-1; D call uncertain. V was shortened by 0 bases and J by 0 bases, with 11 bases between the two germline ends. CDR3 length: 16 residues. CDR1 and CDR2 (germline): SGHVT, SQSDAQ. CDR3 nucleotide sequence: TGTGCCAGCAGCTTAGCGCTTCAGATCATGAACACTGAAGCTTTCTTT. It encodes CASSLALQIMNTEAFF. Looking up the rest from reference TRBV7-4 and TRBJ1-1 gives the full variable domain: GAGVSQSPRYKVAKRGRDVALRCDSISGHVTLYWYRQTLGQGSEVLTYSQSDAQRDKSGRPSGRFSAERPERSVSTLKIQRTEQGDSAVYLCASSLALQIMNTEAFFGQGTRLTVV.

In its sample, this clone was seen once. V is TRBV28 and J is TRBJ2-2, with 12 bases lining up with TRBD1. After removal of 7 bases from V and 7 bases from J, the junction contained 4 bases not matched to a gene. This CDR3 contains 14 residues. Germline V gene data show CDR1 as MDHEN and CDR2 as SYDVKM. CDR3 protein: CASIRDRGHGELFF. DNA for the CDR3: TGTGCCAGCATCAGGGACAGGGGGCACGGGGAGCTGTTTTTT.

The chain links TRBV19 to TRBJ2-7; the D is unclear. CDR1 LNHDA and CDR2 SQIVND come from the germline V gene (reference sequence). This CDR3 is 12 amino acids long. V was clipped by 6 bases and J by 2 bases, with 8 bases between them. The CDR3 region is CASSSGAYEQYF. The CDR3 DNA reads as TGTGCCAGTAGCTCGGGTGCCTACGAGCAGTACTTC. The whole variable domain, remainder taken from reference TRBV19 and TRBJ2-7, is DGGITQSPKYLFRKEGQNVTLSCEQNLNHDAMYWYRQDPGQGLRLIYYSQIVNDFQKGDIAEGYSVSREKKESFPLTVTSAQKNPTAFYLCASSSGAYEQYFGPGTRLTVT.

This sequence joins TRBV11-2 and TRBJ2-7, with 12 bases matching TRBD2. Germline V gives CDR1 SGHAT, CDR2 FQNNGV. The CDR3 extends over 18 amino acids. The V gene end was trimmed by 3 bases and the J gene end by 2 bases; junction bases not matched to a gene: 11. The CDR3 region has the DNA TGTGCCAGCAGCTTTGGGGGGTGGACTAGCGGGGCTGCCTACGAGCAGTACTTC. Amino acids: CASSFGGWTSGAAYEQYF.

The chain combines TRBV7-9 with TRBJ1-1, with D possibly TRBD1 on 5 matching bases. This CDR3 has 19 amino acids. Germline V lookup: CDR1 SEHNR, CDR2 FQNEAQ (reference sequence). V lost 6 bases to trimming and J lost 1 base, with 27 bases between them. This chain's CDR3 is CASRSNMKQARGPNTEAFF. The CDR3, as DNA: TGTGCCAGCAGGTCAAACATGAAACAGGCTAGAGGACCGAACACTGAAGCTTTCTTT.

The J gene is TRBJ1-3, the V gene TRBV29-1, with 7 bases aligning to TRBD1. Germline assignment: CDR1 SQVTM and CDR2 ANQGSEA. With V trimmed by 7 bases and J by 0 bases, 6 bases remained unmatched. The CDR3 sequence is 14 residues long. CDR3 in amino acids: CSARPGGSGNTIYF. The CDR3 DNA reads TGCAGCGCCAGGCCAGGGGGCTCTGGAAACACCATATATTTT. Full variable domain (remainder filled in from reference TRBV29-1 and TRBJ1-3): SAVISQKPSRDICQRGTSLTIQCQVDSQVTMMFWYRQQPGQSLTLIATANQGSEATYESGFVIDKFPISRPNLTFSTLTVSNMSPEDSSIYLCSARPGGSGNTIYFGEGSWLTVV.

The gene calls are TRBV6-5 and TRBJ2-7, with 7 bases fitting TRBD1. The germline CDR1 and CDR2 sequences are MNHEY and SVGAGI. V was clipped by 7 bases and J by 0 bases; unmatched bases: 9. The CDR3 is made up of 15 amino acids. The CDR3 sequence: CASTRDSYSSYEQYF. For the CDR3, the DNA is TGTGCCAGCACCAGGGACAGCTACAGCTCCTACGAGCAGTACTTC.

The V and J genes are TRBV29-1 and TRBJ2-3, with D perhaps TRBD2 (6 bases). This CDR3 is 14 amino acids long. Germline V CDR1 and CDR2: SQVTM, ANQGSEA. Between the trimmed V and J ends, which lost 4 bases and 2 bases, there was a span of 13 bases. The CDR3 DNA reads TGCAGCGTTGTAGTGCGCGGGGTCACAGATACGCAGTATTTT. Translated, it gives CSVVVRGVTDTQYF.

This clone was detected a few times. The chain combines TRBV6-5 with TRBJ1-3; unclear D gene. V lost 7 bases, J lost 0 bases, and 13 bases lay in between. CDR1 and CDR2 from the germline V gene are MNHEY and SVGAGI. CDR3 length: 15 residues. The chain's CDR3 is CASTRRGISGNTIYF. CDR3 bases: TGTGCCAGCACCAGACGGGGAATCTCTGGAAACACCATATATTTT.

The rearrangement links TRBV4-3 to TRBJ2-5, with 9 bases identical to TRBD1. The CDR3 runs to 17 residues. V shed 4 bases, J shed 1 base, and the junction held 10 bases outside the gene matches. The germline gives CDR1 LGHNA, CDR2 YSLEER. Here the CDR3 reads CASSPRATGQGQETQYF. As DNA, the CDR3 is TGCGCCAGCAGCCCTCGGGCGACGGGACAGGGCCAAGAGACCCAGTACTTC.

The chain couples TRBV15 to TRBJ1-2; D is undetermined. The V gene's germline CDR1 is LNHNV and CDR2 YYDKDF (reference sequence). V was shortened by 0 bases and J by 4 bases, with 12 bases between the two germline ends. The CDR3 length is 15 residues. The CDR3 region has the DNA TGTGCCACCAGCAGAGATCCCGCAGGTCGCTATGGCTACACCTTC. This sequence encodes CATSRDPAGRYGYTF.

The rearrangement links TRBV28 to TRBJ1-2; TRBD1 agrees at 10 bases. This CDR3 spans 13 amino acids. J lost 6 bases, V lost 2 bases, and 0 bases had no gene match. The germline V gene has CDR1 MDHEN and CDR2 SYDVKM. CDR3 bases: TGTGCCAGCAGTTTAGGGACAGGGGATGGCTACACCTTC. Protein product: CASSLGTGDGYTF.

This chain joins TRBV18 and TRBJ1-3; D is ambiguous. The CDR3 totals 15 residues. CDR1 and CDR2 (germline): KGHSH, LQKENI. V was clipped by 6 bases and J by 2 bases, with 14 bases between them. CDR3 sequence (DNA): TGTGCCAGCTCTCCCAGTGGGAGCACTGGAAACACCATATATTTT. Protein: CASSPSGSTGNTIYF.